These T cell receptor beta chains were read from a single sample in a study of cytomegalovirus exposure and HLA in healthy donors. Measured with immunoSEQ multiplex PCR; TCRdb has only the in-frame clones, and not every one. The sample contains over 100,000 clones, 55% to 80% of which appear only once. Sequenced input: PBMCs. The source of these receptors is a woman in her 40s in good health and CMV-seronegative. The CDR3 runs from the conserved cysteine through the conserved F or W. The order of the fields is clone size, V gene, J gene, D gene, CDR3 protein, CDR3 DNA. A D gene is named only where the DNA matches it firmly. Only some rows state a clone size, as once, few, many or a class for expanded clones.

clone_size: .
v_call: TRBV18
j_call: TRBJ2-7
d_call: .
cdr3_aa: CASSTTQGSYEQYF
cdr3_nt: TGTGCCAGCTCAACCACCCAGGGATCATACGAGCAGTACTTC

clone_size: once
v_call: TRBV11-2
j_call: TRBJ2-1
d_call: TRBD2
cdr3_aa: CASSLVGGAYNEQFF
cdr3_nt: TGTGCCAGCAGCTTAGTCGGGGGGGCCTACAATGAGCAGTTCTTC

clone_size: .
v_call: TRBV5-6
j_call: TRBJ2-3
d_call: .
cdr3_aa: CASSLDSRADTQYF
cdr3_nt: TGTGCCAGCAGCTTGGACTCCCGAGCAGATACGCAGTATTTT

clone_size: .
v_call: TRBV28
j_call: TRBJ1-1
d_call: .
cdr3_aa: CASSLSRGTEAFF
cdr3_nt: TGTGCCAGCAGTTTGAGCAGAGGCACTGAAGCTTTCTTT

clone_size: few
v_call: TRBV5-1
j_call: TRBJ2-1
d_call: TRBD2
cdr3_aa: CASTGGGGASFNEQFF
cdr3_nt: TGCGCCAGCACCGGCGGCGGGGGGGCCTCATTCAATGAGCAGTTCTTC

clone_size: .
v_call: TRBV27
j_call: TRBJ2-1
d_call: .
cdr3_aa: CASSSPTRSSYNEQFF
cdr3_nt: TGTGCCAGCAGTTCCCCCACAAGGAGCTCCTACAATGAGCAGTTCTTC

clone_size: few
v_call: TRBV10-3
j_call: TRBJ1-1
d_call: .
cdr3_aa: CAISQGQPTEAFF
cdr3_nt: TGTGCCATTTCACAGGGTCAACCCACTGAAGCTTTCTTT

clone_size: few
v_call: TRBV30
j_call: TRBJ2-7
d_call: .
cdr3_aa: CAWRVDLTGSDEQYF
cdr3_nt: TGTGCCTGGAGGGTGGACCTCACAGGGAGCGACGAGCAGTACTTC

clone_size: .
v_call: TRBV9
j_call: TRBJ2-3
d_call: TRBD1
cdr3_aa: CASSGQGRTDTQYF
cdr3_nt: TGTGCCAGCAGCGGACAGGGTCGCACAGATACGCAGTATTTT

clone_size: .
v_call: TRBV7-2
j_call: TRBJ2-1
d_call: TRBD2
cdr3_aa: CASSFSGGGHNEQFF
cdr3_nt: TGTGCCAGCAGCTTTAGCGGGGGGGGCCATAATGAGCAGTTCTTC

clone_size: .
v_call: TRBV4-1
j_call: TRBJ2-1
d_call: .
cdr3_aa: CASSRGEGDGNEQFF
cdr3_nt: TGCGCCAGCAGCCGGGGGGAAGGAGATGGGAATGAGCAGTTCTTC

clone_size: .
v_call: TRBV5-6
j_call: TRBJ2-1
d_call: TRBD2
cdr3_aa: CASRPSGGSYEQFF
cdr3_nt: TGTGCCAGCAGACCTAGCGGGGGCAGCTATGAGCAGTTCTTC

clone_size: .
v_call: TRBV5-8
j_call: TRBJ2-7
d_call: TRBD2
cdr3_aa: CASSPPSGGSSYEQYF
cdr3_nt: TGTGCCAGCAGCCCTCCGAGCGGGGGAAGCTCCTACGAGCAGTACTTC

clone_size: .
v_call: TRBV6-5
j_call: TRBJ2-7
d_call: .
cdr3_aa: CASSYSRDITYEQYF
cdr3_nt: TGTGCCAGCAGTTACTCCAGGGACATAACCTACGAGCAGTACTTC

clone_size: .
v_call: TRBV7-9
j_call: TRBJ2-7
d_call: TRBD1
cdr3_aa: CASRSGTGAHEQYF
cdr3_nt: TGTGCCAGCCGTTCCGGGACAGGGGCCCACGAGCAGTACTTC

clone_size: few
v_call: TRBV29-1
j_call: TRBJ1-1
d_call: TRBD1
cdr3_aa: CSTRQGASTEAFF
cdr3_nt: TGCAGCACGAGACAGGGGGCTAGCACTGAAGCTTTCTTT

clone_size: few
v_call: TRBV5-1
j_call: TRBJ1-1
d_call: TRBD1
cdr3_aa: CASSSGTGTEAFF
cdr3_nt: TGCGCCAGCAGCTCCGGGACAGGCACTGAAGCTTTCTTT

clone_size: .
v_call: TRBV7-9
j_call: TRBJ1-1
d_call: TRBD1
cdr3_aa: CASRPQGDTEAFF
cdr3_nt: TGTGCCAGCAGACCCCAGGGGGACACTGAAGCTTTCTTT

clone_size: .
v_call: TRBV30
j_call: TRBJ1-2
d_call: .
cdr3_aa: CAWSSGGVSGYTF
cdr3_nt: TGTGCCTGGAGTTCGGGGGGGGTTAGTGGCTACACCTTC

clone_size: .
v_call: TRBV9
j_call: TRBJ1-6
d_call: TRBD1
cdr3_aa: CASSPRTGGSPLHF
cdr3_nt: TGTGCCAGCAGCCCGAGGACAGGTGGATCACCCCTCCACTTT

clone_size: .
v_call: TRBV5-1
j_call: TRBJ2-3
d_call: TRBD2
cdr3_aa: CASSSQWLAGSTDTQYF
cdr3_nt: TGCGCCAGCAGCTCCCAGTGGCTAGCGGGGAGCACAGATACGCAGTATTTT

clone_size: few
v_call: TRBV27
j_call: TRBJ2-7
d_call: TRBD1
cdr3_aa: CASSIQGLGFHEQYF
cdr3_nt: TGTGCCAGCAGTATACAGGGGCTCGGCTTCCACGAGCAGTACTTC

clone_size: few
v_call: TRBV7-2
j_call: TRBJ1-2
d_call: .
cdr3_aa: CASSLGGGSFHGYTF
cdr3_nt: TGTGCCAGCAGCCTCGGGGGGGGGTCTTTTCATGGCTACACCTTC

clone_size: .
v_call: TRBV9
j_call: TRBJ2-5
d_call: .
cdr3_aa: CASSATDLADETQYF
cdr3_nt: TGTGCCAGCAGCGCCACGGACCTAGCAGACGAGACCCAGTACTTC

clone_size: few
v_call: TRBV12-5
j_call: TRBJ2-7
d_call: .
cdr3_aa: CASGLSQTYEQYF
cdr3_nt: TGTGCTAGTGGTTTGAGTCAGACCTACGAGCAGTACTTC

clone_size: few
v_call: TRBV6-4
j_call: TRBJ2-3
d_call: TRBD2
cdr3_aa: CASRKASGSSDTQYF
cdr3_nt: TGTGCCAGCAGGAAGGCTAGCGGGAGCTCAGATACGCAGTATTTT

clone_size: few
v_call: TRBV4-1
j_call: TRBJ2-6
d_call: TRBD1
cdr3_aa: CASSLRDRGSGANVLTF
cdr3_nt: TGCGCCAGCAGCCTACGGGACAGGGGGTCTGGGGCCAACGTCCTGACTTTC

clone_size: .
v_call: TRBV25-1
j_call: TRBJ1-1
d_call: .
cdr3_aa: CASLGRGMNTEAFF
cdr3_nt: TGCGCCAGCCTTGGACGGGGAATGAACACTGAAGCTTTCTTT

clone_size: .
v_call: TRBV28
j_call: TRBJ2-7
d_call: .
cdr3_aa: CASSLRPLEGEQYF
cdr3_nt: TGTGCCAGCAGTTTGAGGCCTCTTGAGGGCGAGCAGTACTTC

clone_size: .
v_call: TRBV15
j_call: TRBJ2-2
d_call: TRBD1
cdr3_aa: CATSRERGGGTGELFF
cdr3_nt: TGTGCCACCAGCAGAGAAAGAGGGGGCGGCACCGGGGAGCTGTTTTTT

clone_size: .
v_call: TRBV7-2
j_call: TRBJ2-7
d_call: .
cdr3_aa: CASSLGQVTHEQYF
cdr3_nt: TGTGCCAGCAGCTTAGGCCAGGTGACGCACGAGCAGTACTTC

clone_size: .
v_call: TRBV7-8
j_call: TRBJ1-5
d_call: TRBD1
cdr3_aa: CASSLGPKGALNQPQHF
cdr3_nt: TGTGCCAGCAGCTTAGGACCGAAGGGGGCACTGAATCAGCCCCAGCATTTT

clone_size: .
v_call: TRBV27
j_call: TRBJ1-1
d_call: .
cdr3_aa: CASSPSQGPLGTEAFF
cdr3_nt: TGTGCCAGCAGTCCCAGCCAGGGGCCTCTTGGGACTGAAGCTTTCTTT

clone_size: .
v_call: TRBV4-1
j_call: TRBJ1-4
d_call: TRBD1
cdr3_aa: CASRKSRSGQGAEKLFF
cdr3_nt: TGCGCCAGCAGAAAAAGCAGGTCCGGACAGGGCGCTGAAAAACTGTTTTTT

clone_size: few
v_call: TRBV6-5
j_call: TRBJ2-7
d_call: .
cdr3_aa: CASSLAGRLYEQYF
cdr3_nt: TGTGCCAGCAGTTTGGCGGGGAGACTCTACGAGCAGTACTTC

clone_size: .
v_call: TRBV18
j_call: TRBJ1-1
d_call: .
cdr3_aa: CASSRDLNTEAFF
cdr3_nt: TGTGCCAGCTCCCGGGATCTGAACACTGAAGCTTTCTTT

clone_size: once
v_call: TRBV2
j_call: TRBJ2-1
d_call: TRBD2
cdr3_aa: CASTGGEYNEQFF
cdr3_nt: TGTGCCAGCACTGGGGGGGAATACAATGAGCAGTTCTTC

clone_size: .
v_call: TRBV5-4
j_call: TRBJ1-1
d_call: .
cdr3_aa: CASSLEISRSTEAFF
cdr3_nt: TGTGCCAGCAGCTTGGAGATCAGTCGGAGCACTGAAGCTTTCTTT

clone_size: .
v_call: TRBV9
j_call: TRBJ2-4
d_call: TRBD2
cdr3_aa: CASNPGGGQNIQYF
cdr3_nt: TGTGCCAGCAACCCCGGGGGGGGCCAAAACATTCAGTACTTC